The source of this T cell receptor (beta chain) is a study of Graves' ophthalmopathy and Graves' hyperthyroidism. General study points: In blood appeared most of the expanded thyroid clonotypes whose frequency exceeded 0.001. Classification of ophthalmopathy versus stable hyperthyroidism by a 13-signature model yielded about 88% sensitivity and roughly 81% specificity.

RNA transcripts were the template, and TCR beta CDR3 regions were amplified from them. Second-round multiplex PCR came after first-round RT-PCR with HTBI primers. TCRdb reprocessed the multiplex PCR reads with MiXCR, giving one entry per CDR3 protein. The sample lists hundreds of thousands of distinct CDR3 sequences; just over 40% were seen once. The length of the CDR3 is 14 residues. Trimming removed 1 base from V and 2 bases from J, with 8 bases in between. The germline gives CDR1 MGHDK, CDR2 SYGVNS. Exclusion applied to patients with other autoimmune diseases, uncontrolled infections, pregnancy or lactation. The diagnostic workup employed clinical symptoms, serum thyroxine, TRAb, thyroid ultrasound and orbital computed tomography. In its sample, this clonotype was seen many times. Its target is unknown.

The chain has TRBV25-1 and TRBJ2-5, with D uncertain. This receptor was obtained from an adult man with Graves' ophthalmopathy. Sequenced sample: peripheral blood. Written as DNA, the CDR3 is TGTGCCAGCAGTGAATCACAGCCACAAGAGACCCAGTACTTC. This encodes CASSESQPQETQYF.